A selection of T cell receptor beta chains follows, all from one sample in a study of shared clonotypes between healthy human individuals. Assay: immunoSEQ multiplex PCR; the TCRdb copy retains only in-frame clones and omits some. The repertoire includes millions of clones, approximately 94% of them detected once, and roughly 0.14% sits in the top ten. Sequences were obtained from naive CD4+ T cells sorted from blood. Receptors originate from a man aged 18 to 29 in good health. Both conserved end residues are trimmed from each CDR3.

cdr3_aa,v_call
ARTSGRNTGELF,TRBV30
ASSLGPSGGARQETQY,TRBV5-1
ASSPTQSSYEQY,TRBV18
ASSHPSGRGLGTGELF,TRBV4-1
ASRRNQPQH,TRBV6-6
AISVEGNAAF,TRBV10-3
ASSQEEGQGFSDTQY,TRBV4-1
ASSTGGSGSDTQY,TRBV6-4
SVPRGLGGTEAF,TRBV29-1
SVWGGRNYGYT,TRBV29-1
ASSYGANTGELF,TRBV10-3
ASSLEHEQY,TRBV7-6
ASSQDVGQGYEKLF,TRBV4-3
AISQDRVVYGYT,TRBV10-3
ASSSSTLTGIEKLF,TRBV5-4
AWSRGQGALETQY,TRBV30
AWSPNRGSTEAF,TRBV30
ASSSGQGTNSPLH,TRBV5-1
ASSLDLSGSVGYEQY,TRBV5-1
SASVSYEQY,TRBV20-1
ASSLIGSSYNEQF,TRBV11-3
ASSKDEGAYEQY,TRBV21-1
ASSAGQGGQPQH,TRBV9
ASSDLTGGIGVSNQPQH,TRBV6-1
ASSPLGGGTQY,TRBV18
ASSESLREQY,TRBV25-1
AITSSGPYEQY,TRBV10-3
ASSQGLAGQETQY,TRBV4-1
ASSAPPGQGKDTQY,TRBV6-1
ASSKEPQGGYEQY,TRBV13
ASIESRGRAEQY,TRBV28
ACGPGEQY,TRBV28
ASSYSGAANQPQH,TRBV6-5
ASRVQQLSSYEQY,TRBV5-1
ATSRDIQLLNEQF,TRBV15
ASSVDAGTNIQY,TRBV9
ASSPGQGNEKLF,TRBV18
AWTGEVYSPLH,TRBV30
ASARDGPNEQF,TRBV6-5
ASSFPGFSGANVLT,TRBV5-4
ATSGGAYEQY,TRBV28
ASTLRGRQSTDTQY,TRBV2
ASDIHPQGPKYPNYGYT,TRBV27
ASSKGLGGYEQY,TRBV21-1
ASSGETGTTYGYT,TRBV19
ASPSRSGGAQETQY,TRBV7-2
ASGAGGTDTQY,TRBV7-3
ASSNGGWETQY,TRBV19
ASSLERKSSYEQY,TRBV13
ASSPMDGGETQY,TRBV5-1
ASSFEGFSYEQY,TRBV28
ASRLLGGPNPYNEQF,TRBV5-1
ASSLGQTGNTIY,TRBV5-8
ASSWQVNTEAF,TRBV6-1
ASSWGPGEKLF,TRBV6-5
ASRGFSGANVLT,TRBV5-1
ASSIQIYSNQPQH,TRBV19
ASSVKAEYVETQY,TRBV9
ASKETGIANEQF,TRBV21-1